This T cell receptor beta chain was sequenced for a study of blood T cell repertoires in COVID-19 (dated by TCRdb to about 2020). Looking at the study overall: Samples from collaborators originated in the United States, Italy and Spain and spanned both the acute and convalescent phases of COVID-19. The repertoires were released in a freely available public database meant as a resource for research on the immune response to SARS-CoV-2. The samples were drawn from two sources: the first 160 participants of the ongoing ImmuneRACE study, and some 1,300 subjects contributed by 6 global collaborators. The prospective study material was composed of cDNA or gDNA derived from T cells, B-cell-depleted T cells, or PBMCs. The dataset comprised deeply sampled blood TCRbeta repertoires from subjects exposed to, actively infected with, or recovered from COVID-19. Where available, HLA class I and class II types were obtained from metadata supplied by the sample provider rather than from assay-based typing. Sample metadata almost always included a de-identified subject ID, COVID-19 status, age in years and sex. General findings and caveats noted by the study authors: How much clinical and demographic metadata was included differed by source and by participant, and the metadata was provided uncurated.

Remarks on this clone: No cognate antigen has been identified for it. The sample holds no much larger clone one base away, and base qualities are not on file.

TCRbeta CDR3 regions were amplified from genomic DNA using the immunoSEQ Assay, a bias-controlled multiplex PCR. The authors' analysis ran thus. The number of nucleated cells in each sample was estimated by amplification of reference gene primers within the assay. To quantify the absolute abundance of each unique TCRbeta CDR3 rearrangement, sequence reads were collapsed and filtered. For each sample, productive Simpson clonality was calculated as the square root of Simpson's diversity index across productive rearrangements. TCRdb limited this immuneACCESS table to in-frame rearrangements with V and J called. A share of clones is missing; checked studies link under half to unresolved V genes, and the rest is unexplained. D and trimming come from the DNA, and the V and J calls and clone size come from that table. This sample has over 250,000 clones in its table, and about 90% of those were observed once. Of the sample, under 2.5% falls within the top ten clones.

From the germline V gene, CDR1 is MDHEN and CDR2 is SYDVKM. The CDR3, from cysteine to phenylalanine, totals 14 residues. The CDR3 DNA has 42 bases and is translated from base 1. V and J are truncated by 5 bases and 3 bases respectively, leaving an intervening sequence of 14 bases. In the prospective study, participants were about 18 to 100 years old, resided in 25 or so geographic areas of the United States, and were enrolled through a virtual design. In the prospective study, participants were assigned to cohorts based on the clinical history participants reported in a screening survey and a study questionnaire. Recovered participants in ImmuneRACE Cohort 3 were defined as having two consecutive negative NP/OP PCR tests, clearance from a healthcare professional, or resolution of symptoms. In the prospective study, whole blood, serum and a nasopharyngeal or oropharyngeal swab were collected from each participant by mobile phlebotomists. Additional blood draws and questionnaires over an approximately two-month period could optionally be provided by prospective study participants. Before DNA extraction, prospective study blood samples were shipped either frozen or at room temperature.

Recombination joined TRBV28 with TRBJ2-7, with a tentative D gene TRBD2 over 6 matching bases. This receptor was identified in a woman aged 55-70 years who had recovered from COVID-19. The sample consisted of PBMCs or T cells enriched from blood (not recorded which). The CDR3 loop reads CASSRTTQDYEQYF. The DNA sequence reads TGTGCCAGCAGTAGGACTACACAGGACTACGAGCAGTACTTC.